The source of this T cell receptor (beta chain) is a study of metastatic and nonmetastatic thyroid tumors. The wider study: Patients with malignant and benign thyroid disease provided blood and tumor or nodule tissue, whose repertoires were compared. Study conclusions and caveats: It was reported that TCR beta diversity was significantly higher in malignant thyroid tumors than benign nodules, in blood and tumor.

Using MiXCR, TCRdb reanalyzed the PCR reads. Of around 65,000 clones listed, approximately 15% were seen once; the top ten hold about 6%. Ahead of thyroid surgery, no patient had received treatment of any kind. V was clipped by 6 bases and J by 2 bases, with 11 bases between them. The germline gives CDR1 MNHEY, CDR2 SVGEGT. The CDR3 consists of 14 residues. Many counts were recorded for this clone. Its antigen remains unidentified. The gene calls are TRBV6-2 or TRBV6-3 and TRBJ1-5, with D tentatively TRBD1 (6 bases). The sample was blood. The clonotype was recovered from a male donor with papillary thyroid cancer or a benign thyroid nodule (not recorded which). Some clones in this sample may be carry-over from other donors' samples. The CDR3 DNA reads TGTGCCAGCAGCCAGGCAGGGGGCAATCAGCCCCAGCATTTT. It translates to CASSQAGGNQPQHF.